The 18 T cell receptor beta chains listed next were all sequenced from one sample in a study of T cell repertoires in cytomegalovirus infection. TCRdb re-called the reads through MiXCR, storing one row per CDR3 protein. In the table there are some 560,000 distinct CDR3 sequences, approximately 40% of which are singletons. These receptors' antigens are unknown. Sequenced material: cultured PBMCs, taken from culture after CMV antigen stimulation. The receptor source for this set is a human donor in good health (CMV status not recorded). Some clones in this sample may be carry-over from other donors' samples.

V and J are TRBV7-2 and TRBJ1-6; D remains ambiguous. Germline V gives CDR1 SGHTA, CDR2 FQGNSA. The germline V and J ends were trimmed by 6 bases and 0 bases, with 15 bases remaining between them. This CDR3 has 17 residues. CDR3 region: CASRLRGLSSYNSPLHF. The CDR3 nucleotides are TGTGCCAGCAGGCTACGCGGGTTAAGCTCCTATAATTCACCCCTCCACTTT.

Concerning this clonotype: Germline is not matched at one junction end, which may reflect a read error. The V and J genes are TRBV7-8 and TRBJ2-7; the D call may be TRBD1 or TRBD2 (5 bases each). The CDR3 totals 13 residues. Germline CDR1 and CDR2: SGHVS and FQNEAQ. In nucleotides, the CDR3 is TGTGCCTGCAGCCCCGGGACGGATTCTCGTCACTACTTC. Protein sequence: CACSPGTDSRHYF.

This clonotype appeared a few times. The V and J genes are TRBV7-8 and TRBJ1-2, with D unclear. Trimming took 4 bases from V and 3 from J, leaving 15 bases between them. Germline CDR1 SGHVS, CDR2 FQNEAQ. This CDR3 has 15 residues. This CDR3 reads CASSSEPKGYYGYTF. The CDR3 DNA reads TGTGCCAGCAGCTCGGAGCCCAAGGGCTACTATGGCTACACCTTC. The whole variable domain, remainder taken from reference TRBV7-8 and TRBJ1-2, is GAGVSQSPRYKVAKRGQDVALRCDPISGHVSLFWYQQALGQGPEFLTYFQNEAQLDKSGLPSDRFFAERPEGSVSTLKIQRTQQEDSAVYLCASSSEPKGYYGYTFGSGTRLTVV.

This sequence joins TRBV5-6 and TRBJ2-3, with D unclear. There are 13 residues in the CDR3. Trimming took 1 base from V and 6 from J, leaving 9 bases between them. From germline, CDR1 is SGHDT and CDR2 YYEEEE. The CDR3 DNA follows: TGTGCCAGCAGCTTGTTCCCTCGGGATACGCAGTATTTT. Translated: CASSLFPRDTQYF.

The V call is TRBV5-4, the J call TRBJ2-1, with D unresolved. The CDR3 is 12 residues long. The V gene's germline CDR1 is SGHNT and CDR2 YYREEE (reference sequence). Trimming took off 4 bases at V and 4 bases at J, with 6 bases between the two ends. The CDR3 nucleotides read TGTGCCAGCAGCGTAACGTACAATGAGCAGTTCTTC. Translation gives CASSVTYNEQFF.

There are a few counts of this clonotype. The V gene is TRBV7-6, the J gene TRBJ2-3; tentative D call: TRBD2 (7 bases). V gave up 0 bases and J gave up 0 bases, with 13 bases separating them. In germline, CDR1 is SGHVS, CDR2 FNYEAQ. The CDR3 covers 17 residues. CDR3 sequence (DNA): TGTGCCAGCAGCTTAGCCCCGGCGGGGGCTAGCACAGATACGCAGTATTTT. This codes for CASSLAPAGASTDTQYF.

There are a few counts of this clonotype. The chain is built from TRBV7-8 and TRBJ2-7; possible D gene TRBD1, 6 bases. The V end was cut by 6 bases, the J end by 0 bases, with 18 bases between. Germline V gene data show CDR1 as SGHVS and CDR2 as FQNEAQ. This CDR3 is 16 amino acids long. The DNA for the CDR3 is TGTGCCAGCAGTTATCCCGACAGGCTCATCTCCTACGAGCAGTACTTC. The encoded protein is CASSYPDRLISYEQYF.

This clonotype was seen only a few times. The chain combines TRBV12-3 or TRBV12-4 with TRBJ2-4; possibly TRBD1 for D (5 bases). The length of the CDR3 is 15 residues. Trimming stripped 6 bases from V and 1 base from J, with 13 bases between. The chain's CDR3 is CASRPGWMAKNIQYF. The CDR3 DNA reads as TGTGCCAGCAGGCCAGGGTGGATGGCCAAAAACATTCAGTACTTC.

This clonotype appeared many times. The chain joins TRBV7-2 to TRBJ2-3; D remains ambiguous. The CDR3 runs 15 residues. CDR1 is SGHTA, CDR2 FQGNSA, per germline. The V gene lost 4 bases and the J gene lost 3 bases, with 14 bases spanning the gap. In DNA form, the CDR3 reads TGTGCCAGCAGCTCCCATCTATTCGGAACAGATACGCAGTATTTT. This encodes CASSSHLFGTDTQYF.

This chain connects TRBV5-1 to TRBJ2-3; 7 bases are a match to TRBD2. This CDR3 spans 14 amino acids. CDR1 SGHRS and CDR2 YFSETQ come from the germline V gene. After removal of 3 bases from V and 2 bases from J, the junction contained 3 bases not matched to a gene. CDR3 bases: TGCGCCAGCAGCTCTAGCGGCGACACAGATACGCAGTATTTT. This sequence encodes CASSSSGDTDTQYF.

The chain couples TRBV5-1 to TRBJ1-1; D gene ambiguous. This CDR3 region has 15 residues. Trimming pared 6 bases from V and 5 bases from J, leaving 20 bases between. Looked up from germline, CDR1 is SGHRS and CDR2 is YFSETQ. The chain's CDR3 is CASTPGWEGRTEAFF. CDR3 DNA: TGCGCCAGCACCCCCGGTTGGGAGGGTCGGACTGAAGCTTTCTTT.

The chain recombines TRBV7-6 with TRBJ2-1; 9 nucleotides line up with TRBD2. CDR3 size: 15 residues. V dropped 5 bases and J dropped 7; count of bases not matched to a gene: 9. Germline assignment: CDR1 SGHVS and CDR2 FNYEAQ. CDR3 amino acids: CASSPASGTGNEQFF. The CDR3 DNA sequence: TGTGCCAGCAGCCCAGCTAGCGGGACGGGTAATGAGCAGTTCTTC.

This clonotype was seen a single time. The chain links TRBV5-4 to TRBJ2-1; possibly TRBD1 or TRBD2 for D (5 bases each). This CDR3 spans 18 amino acids. Trimming shortened V by 4 bases and J by 4 bases, and 24 bases separated the two germline ends. CDR1 is SGHNT and CDR2 is YYREEE in the germline V gene (reference sequence). The CDR3 is CASSPVPFRDGGYNEQFF. CDR3 DNA sequence: TGTGCCAGCAGCCCAGTTCCTTTCCGGGACGGAGGATACAATGAGCAGTTCTTC.

The chain recombines TRBV12-3 or TRBV12-4 with TRBJ2-1; weak D call: TRBD1 (5 bases). The CDR3 is 16 residues long. V gave up 3 bases and J gave up 7 bases, with 19 bases separating them. CDR3 nucleotides: TGTGCCAGCAGTTTGTCCAGGACATCCCTTAGGAATGAGCAGTTCTTC. The encoded protein is CASSLSRTSLRNEQFF.

This chain uses TRBV2 with TRBJ2-7; D is undetermined. Trimming took 7 bases from V and 3 from J, leaving 10 bases between them. CDR1 and CDR2 (germline): SNHLY, FYNNEI. The length of the CDR3 is 12 residues. CDR3 in DNA: TGTGCCAGCACGGACGTGGGCTACGAGCAGTACTTC. This codes for CASTDVGYEQYF. Supplemented by reference TRBV2 and TRBJ2-7, the full variable domain reads EPEVTQTPSHQVTQMGQEVILRCVPISNHLYFYWYRQILGQKVEFLVSFYNNEISEKSEIFDDQFSVERPDGSNFTLKIRSTKLEDSAMYFCASTDVGYEQYFGPGTRLTVT.

The chain joins TRBV29-1 to TRBJ2-1, with unresolved D. Looked up from germline, CDR1 is SQVTM and CDR2 is ANQGSEA. Trimming shortened V by 6 bases and J by 0 bases, and 12 bases separated the two germline ends. The CDR3 loop spans 14 amino acids. The CDR3 here is CSVAARSSYNEQFF. CDR3 nucleotides: TGCAGCGTGGCCGCAAGGAGCTCCTACAATGAGCAGTTCTTC.

This clonotype was recorded a few times. This chain links TRBV19 with TRBJ1-1; D remains unclear. Trimming removed 2 bases at V and 5 bases at J, with 21 bases between. This CDR3 is built from 17 residues. Germline V gene sequence: CDR1 LNHDA, CDR2 SQIVND (reference sequence). The CDR3 protein is CASSIKGPGVVRTEAFF. CDR3 nucleotides: TGTGCCAGTAGTATAAAGGGTCCAGGCGTCGTTCGGACTGAAGCTTTCTTT. Together with reference TRBV19 and TRBJ1-1, the CDR3 gives the full variable domain: DGGITQSPKYLFRKEGQNVTLSCEQNLNHDAMYWYRQDPGQGLRLIYYSQIVNDFQKGDIAEGYSVSREKKESFPLTVTSAQKNPTAFYLCASSIKGPGVVRTEAFFGQGTRLTVV.

This clonotype was recorded at least ten times. This chain joins TRBV7-2 and TRBJ2-1; TRBD2 is a possible D gene (5 bases). Trimming left V 3 bases short and J 2 bases short, with 11 bases between. This CDR3 comprises 15 residues. CDR1 is SGHTA and CDR2 is FQGNSA in the germline V gene. The CDR3 nucleotides read TGTGCCAGCAGCTTGGCACCCGGGACCTACAATGAGCAGTTCTTC. Protein sequence: CASSLAPGTYNEQFF. The full variable domain, its missing parts supplied by reference TRBV7-2 and TRBJ2-1, is GAGVSQSPSNKVTEKGKDVELRCDPISGHTALYWYRQSLGQGLEFLIYFQGNSAPDKSGLPSDRFSAERTGGSVSTLTIQRTQQEDSAVYLCASSLAPGTYNEQFFGPGTRLTVL.